Only a few counts were recorded for the clone carrying this T cell receptor beta chain. Antigen unknown. TCRdb recomputed calls from the 5' RACE reads with MiXCR, one row per CDR3 protein. The table has under 150,000 distinct CDR3 sequences, around a fifth seen once. This sample is drawn from a study of T-cell memory formation after mild COVID-19. Across the whole study: Largely, the TCR clusters proved donor specific.

Study-wide results and caveats: Some clones that responded were present in memory (sampled pre-infection), which suggests cross-reactive memory joined.

This receptor was obtained from a man aged 18-30 years who had mild COVID-19 (a few samples of this study predate the infection). Cell type and time point are not known. The sequenced sample consisted of PBMCs or a T cell subset sorted from them (not recorded which).

CDR3 nucleotides: TGTGCCAGCAGCCCGGGACAGGGGAATTCACCCCTCCACTTT. It specifies CASSPGQGNSPLHF. The rearrangement links TRBV9 to TRBJ1-6, with 10 bases lining up with TRBD1. Germline V gives CDR1 SGDLS, CDR2 YYNGEE. CDR3 length: 14 residues. The trim removed 4 bases at V and 7 bases at J, leaving 2 bases unmatched.